This T cell receptor beta chain derives from a study of shared clonotypes between healthy human individuals (dated by TCRdb to 2019 to 2021). A note on the overall study: The cohort comprised two women and a few men aged 18 to 49 years. To increase sequencing depth and limit assay-specific biases, different laboratories used diverse techniques to prepare libraries and sequence TCR repertoires. Per donor, three plates each were used for CD4 naive and CD4 memory, two for CD8 naive, and one for CD8 memory. To estimate repertoire size and how much clonotype sharing occurs between individuals, the study deeply sequenced the blood TCR repertoires of about five healthy adults. Between about 0.94 and 8.9 billion PBMCs per donor were obtained by leukapheresis. Here is what the overall study found, with its caveats: When several donors were compared, the shared fraction of clonotypes was about 5.2% for naive CD4, about 4% for naive CD8, 2.3% for memory CD4, and 0.35% to 0.4% for memory CD8. Naive subsets generally had larger estimated clonotype richness than memory subsets did. Because the study included only a small number of donors, the genetic and exposure-history diversity represented was limited. Higher generation probabilities were observed for clonotypes shared by all four sorted-subset donors than for non-shared clonotypes. Incomplete sequencing was indicated by rarefaction of sorted-subset datasets, despite the large sequencing depth. Pairwise subsampling led to the expectation that sequencing depth would affect the degree of clonotype sharing among donors. Sampling was restricted to blood, and TCR repertoires in tissue are likely to differ from TCR repertoires in blood.

Healthy HIV-negative adults with no recently reported acute infections or vaccinations were included as donors. All donors were Caucasian adults living in Nashville, Tennessee, USA. CD4+ T cells were enriched by magnetic negative selection; naive cells were then positively selected on CD45RA, and the negative fraction formed the memory subset. Blood was obtained by leukapheresis, after which PBMCs were separated by Ficoll-Histopaque density gradient centrifugation and cryopreserved in liquid nitrogen vapor phase. Analytical flow cytometry was used to check the purity and quantity of every magnetically sorted T cell population. Genomic DNA was isolated from each sorted fraction and quantified by UV absorbance on a Nanodrop 2000c. As to this clone: The antigen this receptor binds is unknown. Base qualities are not recorded, but no much larger clone differs from it by a single base.

TCR CDR3 regions were amplified from genomic DNA by multiplex PCR using the deep immunoSEQ assay. Extracted genomic DNA from each cell subset was spread evenly across all wells of several immunoSEQ 96-well plates, with each plate serving as a replicate. For sorted subsets, 200 ng of genomic DNA, equivalent to some 30,000 T cell genomes, went into each replicate PCR. The purified libraries were quantified using a Qubit 3.0 fluorometer, sized with a Bioanalyzer 2100, and then quantified again using the KAPA Library Quantification kit. Every immunoSEQ 96-well plate was sequenced on a separate single-read 150-cycle Illumina NextSeq 550 flow cell. The authors' analysis ran thus. Because the immunoSEQ output held only junctional sequences and lacked quality scores, the filtering could not match the filtering applied to full-length reads. To assign V/J genes and CDR3, sequences were annotated against IMGT germline references using PyIR, a Python wrapper for IgBLAST v1.9. Any read was removed if the V/J assignment was weak (E-value above 1e-6), the CDR3 was missing, or the read contained stop codons, out-of-frame junctions, or ambiguous translated residues. V3J clonotypes were defined by identical inferred V gene, J gene, and CDR3 amino acid sequence. Percentage overlap between repertoires was computed as shared unique clonotypes divided by the size of the smaller repertoire. Three approaches were used to assess repertoire richness: RTK rarefaction, the Chao1 estimator, and Recon v2.1 estimates of unobserved clonotypes. For all TCRbeta clonotypes obtained by the gDNA method from a few donors, generation probabilities were computed with OLGA. TCRdb carries this immuneACCESS record with in-frame sequences only. Its versions omit some clonotypes, under half of them owing to an unresolved V gene in the studies checked, with the rest unexplained. The V and J calls and clone size were taken over from that table, and D and trimming were inferred from the DNA. The table for this sample lists approximately 2.1 million clones; 85% to 95% of them were counted only once. The ten largest clonotypes hold 0.35% to 0.45% of the sample.

Sequences SQVTM (CDR1) and ANQGSEA (CDR2) are obtained from the germline V gene. Cut back by 4 bases and 11 bases, the V and J ends lie 26 bases apart. The CDR3 runs 16 amino acids, cysteine and phenylalanine included. The only DNA kept is the CDR3, 48 bases in frame from the first base. Sequences were obtained from naive CD4+ T cells from PBMCs. The sample's cell subset or site, from its label and the paper: CD45RA+ positively selected. This clonotype was sampled from a man between 18 and 29 years old in good health. Some clones in this sample may be carry-over from other donors' samples. The chain joins TRBV29-1 to TRBJ1-4; the D segment could be TRBD1, given 6 matching bases. The bases are TGCAGCGTTGCCAGGGTGTACAGGGACGATTTTGGGAAACTGTTTTTT. Translated, this is CSVARVYRDDFGKLFF.